One T cell receptor beta chain is described in this entry. This table comes from immunoSEQ multiplex PCR, and its TCRdb copy is limited to in-frame clones, with some not included. The sample has roughly 140,000 clones, 70% to 90% seen once. The CDR3 consists of 14 residues. Germline CDR1 is SEHNR and CDR2 is FQNEAQ (reference sequence). V was trimmed by 5 bases and J by 1 base, leaving 11 bases between them. The data stem from a study of blood T cell repertoires in COVID-19. On the study more broadly: Samples representing acute and convalescent COVID-19 were sourced from the United States, Italy and Spain. The analysed material was cDNA or gDNA that came from T cells, B-cell-depleted T cells, or PBMCs.

Sequenced sample: peripheral blood. The rearrangement links TRBV7-9 to TRBJ1-1; D unresolved. The origin of this receptor is a human donor in a cohort sampled during active COVID-19. In nucleotides, the CDR3 is TGTGCCAGCAGCCCCCCAGGAGGGAACACTGAAGCTTTCTTT. It yields the protein CASSPPGGNTEAFF.